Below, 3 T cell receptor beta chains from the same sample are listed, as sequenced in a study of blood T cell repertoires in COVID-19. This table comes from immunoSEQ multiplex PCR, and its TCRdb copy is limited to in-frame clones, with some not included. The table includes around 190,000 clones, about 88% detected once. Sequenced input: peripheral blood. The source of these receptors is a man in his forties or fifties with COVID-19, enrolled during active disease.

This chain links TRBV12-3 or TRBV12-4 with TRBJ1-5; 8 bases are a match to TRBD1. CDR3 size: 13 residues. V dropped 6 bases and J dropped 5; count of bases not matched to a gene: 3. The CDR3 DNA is TGTGCCAGCAGCCTGACAGGGGATCAGCCCCAGCATTTT. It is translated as CASSLTGDQPQHF.

CDR3 nucleotide sequence: TGTGCCAGCAGTAGGACAGGGGAGCTGTTTTTT. Its protein product is CASSRTGELFF. V is TRBV5-6 and J is TRBJ2-2; D possibly corresponds to TRBD1 (5 bases). Germline CDR1 and CDR2: SGHDT and YYEEEE. Trimming removed 5 bases from V and 8 bases from J, with 7 bases in between. CDR3 length: 11 residues.

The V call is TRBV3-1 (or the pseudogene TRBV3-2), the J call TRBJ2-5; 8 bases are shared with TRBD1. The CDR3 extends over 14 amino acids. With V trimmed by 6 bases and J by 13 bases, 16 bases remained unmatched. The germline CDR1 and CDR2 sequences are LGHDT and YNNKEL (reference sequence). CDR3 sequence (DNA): TGTGCCAGCAGACCACATGACACAGACAGGGGCCTGTACTTC. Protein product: CASRPHDTDRGLYF.